This TCR beta chain stems from a study of identifying expanded T cells in peripheral blood. V lost 1 base and J lost 3, with 21 bases in between. The length of the CDR3 is 19 residues. Germline CDR1 reads SGHTA; CDR2 reads FQGNSA. Here immunoSEQ multiplex PCR was the method, and the copy in TCRdb shows in-frame clones only, minus some. The profile shows 90,000 or so clones, about 86% of them singletons. During the collection period, no donor immune events like infections were recorded. Sequenced: blood. This sequence originates from a person between 18 and 70 years old in good health. The rearrangement uses TRBV7-2 and TRBJ2-2; tentatively, D is TRBD2 (5 bases). The CDR3 DNA sequence: TGTGCCAGCAGCTTAGGGGGAAACAGAATTAGGAGGTACACCGGGGAGCTGTTTTTT. Translating it yields CASSLGGNRIRRYTGELFF. The variable domain in full, with the rest retrieved from reference TRBV7-2 and TRBJ2-2, is GAGVSQSPSNKVTEKGKDVELRCDPISGHTALYWYRQSLGQGLEFLIYFQGNSAPDKSGLPSDRFSAERTGGSVSTLTIQRTQQEDSAVYLCASSLGGNRIRRYTGELFFGEGSRLTVL.